This passage covers 15 T cell receptor beta chains from one sample sequenced in a study of technical replicates of blood from several donors. Libraries were prepared by immunoSEQ multiplex PCR; TCRdb keeps only in-frame clonotypes and omits some of them. Found here are 70,000 to 95,000 clones, 94% of them singletons; the top ten hold about 0.25%. Sequencing was done on a sample of T cells isolated from PBMCs. The origin of the receptors is a human donor in good health.

This clone has just one count. The rearrangement uses TRBV5-4 and TRBJ2-3; 10 nucleotides match TRBD2. This CDR3 has 16 amino acids. V trimming: 2 bases; J trimming: 1 base; junction bases outside the gene matches: 4. Germline V CDR1 and CDR2: SGHNT, YYREEE (reference sequence). CDR3 nucleotide sequence: TGTGCCAGCAGCTTTGCTAGCGGGAGCCGCACAGATACGCAGTATTTT. As protein: CASSFASGSRTDTQYF.

The chain is built from TRBV4-1 and TRBJ1-5; D possibly corresponds to TRBD1 (6 bases). This CDR3 has 17 residues. The V gene lost 2 bases and the J gene lost 2 bases, with 16 bases spanning the gap. The germline CDR1 and CDR2 sequences are MGHRA and YSYEKL. CDR3: CASSQLPPPGGNQPQHF. CDR3 nucleotides: TGCGCCAGCAGCCAACTCCCACCCCCAGGGGGCAATCAGCCCCAGCATTTT.

CDR3 loop: CASSLSAQGVSGNEQFF. For the CDR3, the DNA is TGTGCCAGCAGTTTATCAGCACAGGGGGTTTCGGGCAATGAGCAGTTCTTC. V usage is TRBV27 and J usage is TRBJ2-1; 8 nucleotides line up with TRBD1. Unmatched junction bases numbered 10, after V lost 0 bases and J lost 6 bases. Germline loops: CDR1 MNHEY, CDR2 SMNVEV (reference sequence). This CDR3 spans 17 amino acids.

The chain uses TRBV21-1 and TRBJ2-7; TRBD2 was called by the table and not checked on the DNA. TRBV21-1 represents a pseudogene. This CDR3 contains 15 residues. CDR3 in amino acids: CASSKEGGGSYEQYF. The CDR3 DNA is TGTGCCAGCAGCAAAGAGGGGGGAGGGTCCTACGAGCAGTACTTC.

The chain joins TRBV15 to TRBJ1-1; D not certain. Trimming took 8 bases from V and 4 from J, leaving 17 bases between them. The germline V gene has CDR1 LNHNV and CDR2 YYDKDF (reference sequence). This CDR3 has 14 amino acids. CDR3 region: CATLPGESSTEAFF. CDR3 nucleotide sequence: TGTGCCACCCTTCCCGGGGAGTCAAGCACTGAAGCTTTCTTT.

This rearrangement joins TRBV27 to TRBJ2-7; D is perhaps TRBD2 (6 bases). V lost 5 bases to trimming and J lost 2 bases, with 16 bases between them. The CDR3 is made up of 15 amino acids. Germline-derived CDR1 and CDR2 are MNHEY and SMNVEV (reference sequence). CDR3 in DNA: TGTGCCAGCAGTACCCTAAGCGGGCCCACCTACGAGCAGTACTTC. Translating gives CASSTLSGPTYEQYF.

The chain couples TRBV7-9 to TRBJ2-1; 13 positions agree with TRBD2. CDR3 length: 15 residues. Looked up from germline, CDR1 is SEHNR and CDR2 is FQNEAQ (reference sequence). V was pared by 4 bases and J by 5 bases, with 2 bases of the junction left unmatched. CDR3 residues: CASSSTSGGNNEQFF. CDR3 nucleotides: TGTGCCAGCAGCTCGACTAGCGGGGGGAACAATGAGCAGTTCTTC. Drawing the rest from reference TRBV7-9 and TRBJ2-1, the complete variable domain is DTGVSQNPRHKITKRGQNVTFRCDPISEHNRLYWYRQTLGQGPEFLTYFQNEAQLEKSRLLSDRFSAERPKGSFSTLEIQRTEQGDSAMYLCASSSTSGGNNEQFFGPGTRLTVL.

The chain has TRBV11-2 and TRBJ2-1, with 7 positions matching TRBD1. The V gene's germline CDR1 is SGHAT and CDR2 FQNNGV. J lost 8 bases, V lost 5 bases, and 24 bases had no gene match. The CDR3 is 19 amino acids. The CDR3 loop reads CASSPIKYTGVGRRDEQFF. The CDR3 bases are TGTGCCAGCAGCCCCATTAAATATACAGGGGTGGGTCGCAGGGATGAGCAGTTCTTC.

This rearrangement joins TRBV2 to TRBJ2-3; D possibly corresponds to TRBD1 (7 bases). Germline V gives CDR1 SNHLY, CDR2 FYNNEI. This CDR3 is built from 19 residues. The V end was cut by 7 bases, the J end by 3 bases, with 29 bases between. CDR3 protein: CASNGIGQGGILTTDTQYF. In DNA, the CDR3 is TGTGCCAGCAATGGGATCGGGCAGGGGGGCATACTTACGACAGATACGCAGTATTTT.

This rearrangement joins TRBV7-2 to TRBJ2-5, with 8 nucleotides matching TRBD2. The CDR3 extends over 15 amino acids. Per germline, CDR1 SGHTA and CDR2 FQGNSA. Trimming removed 2 bases from V and 1 base from J; junction bases left unmatched: 3. The CDR3 nucleotides read TGTGCCAGCAGCTTACAGCGGGGGTCCCAAGAGACCCAGTACTTC. Its protein is CASSLQRGSQETQYF.

V gene TRBV30 combines with J gene TRBJ1-1; unclear D gene. CDR1 and CDR2 from the germline V gene are GTSNPN and SVGIG (reference sequence). The V and J ends lost 0 bases and 4 bases respectively, with 9 bases between them. This CDR3 region has 13 residues. The CDR3 spells CAWSVQVSTEAFF. The CDR3 DNA follows: TGTGCCTGGAGTGTCCAGGTTTCCACTGAAGCTTTCTTT.

This sequence joins TRBV7-8 and TRBJ1-5; the D gene is possibly TRBD1 (5 bases). The V end lost 3 bases, the J end lost 0 bases, and 18 bases lay between the germline ends. This CDR3 spans 18 amino acids. Germline CDR1 reads SGHVS; CDR2 reads FQNEAQ. This chain's CDR3 is CASSFRARGKNSNQPQHF. CDR3 nucleotide sequence: TGTGCCAGCAGCTTTCGGGCTAGGGGAAAAAATAGCAATCAGCCCCAGCATTTT.

V usage is TRBV11-2 and J usage is TRBJ2-7; possible D gene TRBD1, 5 bases. Germline V CDR1 and CDR2: SGHAT, FQNNGV. V was cut by 1 base and J by 1 base, with 14 bases left in between. This CDR3 has 16 amino acids. CDR3 sequence reads: CASSLVEVGASYEQYF. In DNA, the CDR3 is TGTGCCAGCAGCTTAGTTGAGGTAGGGGCTTCCTACGAGCAGTACTTC.

V and J are TRBV5-8 and TRBJ2-7; a weak D match, TRBD2 (5 bases). V was trimmed by 5 bases and J by 4 bases, leaving 19 bases between them. This CDR3 is 15 amino acids long. Germline CDR1 SGHTS, CDR2 YDEGEE. The CDR3 loop is CASRRAPMPGYEQYF. In nucleotides, the CDR3 is TGTGCCAGCAGACGGGCCCCTATGCCGGGGTACGAGCAGTACTTC.

Here the CDR3 reads CASGTTSSYNEQFF. In DNA, the CDR3 is TGTGCCAGTGGGACTACCAGCTCCTACAATGAGCAGTTCTTC. V usage is TRBV19 and J usage is TRBJ2-1, with 7 bases that match TRBD2. The germline CDR1 and CDR2 sequences are LNHDA and SQIVND (reference sequence). The CDR3 runs 14 residues. V shed 8 bases, J shed 0 bases, and the junction held 4 bases outside the gene matches. Complete variable domain (other parts from reference TRBV19 and TRBJ2-1): DGGITQSPKYLFRKEGQNVTLSCEQNLNHDAMYWYRQDPGQGLRLIYYSQIVNDFQKGDIAEGYSVSREKKESFPLTVTSAQKNPTAFYLCASGTTSSYNEQFFGPGTRLTVL.